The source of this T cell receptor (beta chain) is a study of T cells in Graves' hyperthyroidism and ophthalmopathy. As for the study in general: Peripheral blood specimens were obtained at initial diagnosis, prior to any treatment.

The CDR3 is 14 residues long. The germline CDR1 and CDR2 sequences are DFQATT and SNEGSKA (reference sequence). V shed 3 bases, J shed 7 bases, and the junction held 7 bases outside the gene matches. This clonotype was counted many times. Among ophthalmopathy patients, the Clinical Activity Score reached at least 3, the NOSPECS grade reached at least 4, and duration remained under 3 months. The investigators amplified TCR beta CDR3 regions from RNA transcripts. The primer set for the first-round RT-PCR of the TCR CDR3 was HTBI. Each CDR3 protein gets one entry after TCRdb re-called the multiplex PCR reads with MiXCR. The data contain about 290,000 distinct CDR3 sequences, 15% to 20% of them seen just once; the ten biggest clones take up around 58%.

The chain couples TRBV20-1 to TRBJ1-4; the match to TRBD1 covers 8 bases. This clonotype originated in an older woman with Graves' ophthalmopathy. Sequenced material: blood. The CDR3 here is CSARSRTGSEKLFF. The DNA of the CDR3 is TGCAGTGCTAGGTCTAGGACAGGGAGTGAAAAACTGTTTTTT.